Shown below are 24 T cell receptor beta chains from a single sample sequenced in a study of CD8 T cells in ankylosing spondylitis. Using its own MiXCR run on the 5' RACE reads, TCRdb lists one record per CDR3 protein. Here the sample spans fewer than 250,000 distinct CDR3 sequences, approximately 10% being singletons. Specimen: blood, either unsorted or a sorted T cell fraction (not recorded which). The receptors here all came from a male donor with ankylosing spondylitis or in good health (not recorded which).

The table lists this clonotype with many counts. The chain couples TRBV7-3 to TRBJ2-3; D may match TRBD1 or TRBD2 (7 bases each). Germline assignment: CDR1 SGHTA and CDR2 FQGTGA. V was shortened by 5 bases and J by 2 bases, with 14 bases between the two germline ends. The CDR3 totals 15 residues. CDR3 DNA sequence: TGTGCCAGCAGCCAGGGGGGGGCCTTCACAGATACGCAGTATTTT. Translated: CASSQGGAFTDTQYF.

Ten or more counts support this clonotype. The rearrangement joins TRBV11-1 to TRBJ2-2, with D perhaps matching TRBD2 (6 bases). The CDR3 length is 17 residues. Between the trimmed V and J ends, which lost 2 bases and 1 base, there was a span of 14 bases. CDR1 and CDR2 (germline): SGHAT, FQDESV (reference sequence). CDR3 nucleotide sequence: TGTGCCAGCAGCTTACGGGGGACTCGGAGGAACACCGGGGAGCTGTTTTTT. Protein product: CASSLRGTRRNTGELFF. Full variable domain (remainder filled in from reference TRBV11-1 and TRBJ2-2): EAEVAQSPRYKITEKSQAVAFWCDPISGHATLYWYRQILGQGPELLVQFQDESVVDDSQLPKDRFSAERLKGVDSTLKIQPAELGDSAMYLCASSLRGTRRNTGELFFGEGSRLTVL.

This clonotype was seen ten or more times. This chain links TRBV13 with TRBJ2-7, with 7 bases aligning to TRBD2. The CDR3 totals 13 residues. The V and J ends lost 3 bases and 7 bases, in that order; junction bases with no gene match: 6. Germline assignment: CDR1 PRHDT and CDR2 FYEKMQ (reference sequence). CDR3 loop: CASSFEREGEQYF. CDR3 DNA sequence: TGTGCCAGCAGCTTCGAGAGGGAGGGGGAGCAGTACTTC.

Turning to this clonotype: This could be a read error, since a much larger clone is one nucleotide away. This sequence joins TRBV12-3 or TRBV12-4 and TRBJ2-3; the D gene is possibly TRBD2 (5 bases). This CDR3 is 14 amino acids long. The CDR3 sequence: CASSPGLTTDSQYF. As DNA, the CDR3 is TGTGCCAGCAGCCCCGGACTTACCACAGATTCGCAGTATTTT.

This clonotype occurred a few times. The chain joins TRBV3-1 to TRBJ1-1; 8 nucleotides agree with TRBD1. Germline loops: CDR1 LGHDT, CDR2 YNNKEL (reference sequence). There are 15 residues in the CDR3. The V gene end was trimmed by 1 base and the J gene end by 6 bases; junction bases not matched to a gene: 7. CDR3 loop: CASSQGAGQGSEAFF. The DNA of the CDR3 is TGTGCCAGCAGCCAAGGTGCTGGACAGGGTTCTGAAGCTTTCTTT.

This clonotype has more than one count but fewer than ten. The chain recombines TRBV7-6 with TRBJ2-1; 13 nucleotides agree with TRBD2. CDR1 and CDR2 from the germline V gene are SGHVS and FNYEAQ. J was trimmed by 2 bases and V by 1 base; bases with no gene match: 5. This CDR3 spans 18 amino acids. CDR3: CASSLDTGLAGPYNEQFF. CDR3 nucleotides: TGTGCCAGCAGCTTAGATACGGGACTAGCGGGGCCCTACAATGAGCAGTTCTTC.

There are many counts of this clonotype. J is TRBJ2-1 and V is TRBV20-1; 11 nucleotides match TRBD2. CDR3 length: 15 residues. J lost 7 bases, V lost 6 bases, and 11 bases had no gene match. CDR1 is DFQATT, CDR2 SNEGSKA, per germline (reference sequence). Written as DNA, the CDR3 is TGCAGTGCCAGATTAGCGGGGGGGACCAGGAATGAGCAGTTCTTC. Translated, it gives CSARLAGGTRNEQFF.

On this clonotype: One junction end does not reproduce the germline sequence, and a read error may be involved. This chain joins TRBV29-1 and TRBJ2-7, with 10 bases matching TRBD2. The CDR3 spans 13 residues. Per the germline V gene, CDR1 is SQVTM and CDR2 is ANQGSEA. In DNA form, the CDR3 reads TGCAGCTTTGAGACTAGCGGGTCCAAGGAGCAGTACTTC. Its translation: CSFETSGSKEQYF.

The table lists this clonotype with many counts. The chain employs TRBV7-8 and TRBJ1-6; no firm D call. Trimming stripped 8 bases from V and 7 bases from J, with 12 bases between. Germline CDR1 SGHVS, CDR2 FQNEAQ. The length of the CDR3 is 13 residues. The CDR3 DNA follows: TGTGCCAGCCGGGGTGCAAAAAATTCACCCCTCCACTTT. This encodes CASRGAKNSPLHF.

This clonotype was counted a few times. This chain connects TRBV5-1 to TRBJ1-5; perhaps TRBD1 as D (5 bases). This CDR3 has 13 residues. Germline V gene data show CDR1 as SGHRS and CDR2 as YFSETQ. V lost 7 bases, J lost 7 bases, and 15 bases lay in between. The CDR3 DNA sequence: TGCGCCAGCGCCCGGGACGCGGACCAGCCCCAGCATTTT. Translating gives CASARDADQPQHF. The variable domain in full, with the rest retrieved from reference TRBV5-1 and TRBJ1-5, is KAGVTQTPRYLIKTRGQQVTLSCSPISGHRSVSWYQQTPGQGLQFLFEYFSETQRNKGNFPGRFSGRQFSNSRSEMNVSTLELGDSALYLCASARDADQPQHFGDGTRLSIL.

Many counts were recorded for this clonotype. The chain joins TRBV28 to TRBJ2-3; TRBD1 agrees at 7 bases. V gave up 6 bases and J gave up 1 base; unmatched junction bases: 10. Germline CDR1 reads MDHEN; CDR2 reads SYDVKM. CDR3 length equals 16 residues. The DNA for the CDR3 is TGTGCCAGCAGATTCACGAGGGACAGTCGCACAGATACGCAGTATTTT. Translating it yields CASRFTRDSRTDTQYF. The full variable domain, in which reference TRBV28 and TRBJ2-3 provide the parts outside the CDR3, is DVKVTQSSRYLVKRTGEKVFLECVQDMDHENMFWYRQDPGLGLRLIYFSYDVKMKEKGDIPEGYSVSREKKERFSLILESASTNQTSMYLCASRFTRDSRTDTQYFGPGTRLTVL.

This clonotype was counted between two and nine times. The chain recombines TRBV20-1 with TRBJ1-1, with D tentatively TRBD1 (5 bases). Trimming removed 0 bases at V and 5 bases at J, with 13 bases between. CDR1 is DFQATT and CDR2 is SNEGSKA in the germline V gene (reference sequence). The length of the CDR3 is 14 residues. The CDR3 reads CSARDQGIRTEAFF. In nucleotides, the CDR3 is TGCAGTGCTAGAGATCAGGGTATTCGAACTGAAGCTTTCTTT.

Many counts were recorded for this clonotype. The chain combines TRBV12-3 or TRBV12-4 with TRBJ2-5, with TRBD1 identical over 9 bases. The V and J ends lost 6 bases and 5 bases, in that order; junction bases with no gene match: 7. This CDR3 has 14 residues. CDR3 nucleotides: TGTGCCAGCAGGGATACGGGACAGGGTGAGACCCAGTACTTC. It is translated as CASRDTGQGETQYF.

The sample holds a few counts of this clonotype. The J gene is TRBJ1-4, the V gene TRBV28, with D tentatively TRBD1 (5 bases). CDR1 is MDHEN and CDR2 is SYDVKM in the germline V gene. The V gene lost 3 bases and the J gene lost 8 bases, with 16 bases spanning the gap. CDR3 length: 15 residues. CDR3: CASSFAGTGGEKLFF. Written as DNA, the CDR3 is TGTGCCAGCAGTTTTGCGGGGACGGGGGGGGAAAAACTGTTTTTT. Looking up the rest from reference TRBV28 and TRBJ1-4 gives the full variable domain: DVKVTQSSRYLVKRTGEKVFLECVQDMDHENMFWYRQDPGLGLRLIYFSYDVKMKEKGDIPEGYSVSREKKERFSLILESASTNQTSMYLCASSFAGTGGEKLFFGSGTQLSVL.

This clonotype has a count of ten or more. This chain links TRBV5-1 with TRBJ1-1; 9 nucleotides agree with TRBD1. J gave up 6 bases and V 4 bases, and 4 bases lay outside the gene matches. The CDR3 sequence is 13 residues long. Germline CDR1 is SGHRS and CDR2 is YFSETQ. CDR3 sequence (DNA): TGCGCCAGCAGCGGGACAGGGAGGGCTGAAGCTTTCTTT. Protein sequence: CASSGTGRAEAFF.

This clonotype was picked up many times. The chain carries TRBV30 and TRBJ1-1; 11 bases map to TRBD1. The CDR3 totals 13 residues. Per germline, CDR1 GTSNPN and CDR2 SVGIG (reference sequence). Losses at the gene ends were 2 bases for V and 5 bases for J; bases not matched to a gene: 1. CDR3 loop: CAWSRDRGTEAFF. The CDR3 region has the DNA TGTGCCTGGAGTCGGGACAGGGGGACTGAAGCTTTCTTT.

This clonotype was recorded at least ten times. The chain combines TRBV5-1 with TRBJ2-1; 8 bases match TRBD2. The CDR3 consists of 17 residues. V lost 4 bases and J lost 4; bases outside the gene matches: 13. Germline-derived CDR1 and CDR2 are SGHRS and YFSETQ. The CDR3 reads CASSTAWVAGLYNEQFF. The CDR3 DNA is TGCGCCAGCAGCACCGCTTGGGTAGCGGGGTTGTACAATGAGCAGTTCTTC.

This clonotype was seen many times. The V and J genes are TRBV12-3 or TRBV12-4 and TRBJ1-3; possible D gene TRBD1, 6 bases. V was cut by 0 bases and J by 2 bases, with 11 bases left in between. This CDR3 is 16 amino acids long. CDR3 sequence (DNA): TGTGCCAGCAGTTTAGCAGGGGGTAATCCTGGAAACACCATATATTTT. Residues: CASSLAGGNPGNTIYF.

This clonotype was observed at least ten times. V usage is TRBV12-3 or TRBV12-4 and J usage is TRBJ2-1; D tentatively reads TRBD1 or TRBD2 (5 bases each). There are 12 residues in the CDR3. Deletions cut 5 bases from V and 13 bases from J, with 15 bases between. In DNA form, the CDR3 reads TGTGCCAGCAGTCTCTCTTTGGGGGTACAGTTCTTC. Amino acids: CASSLSLGVQFF.

The table lists this clonotype with many counts. The V and J genes are TRBV5-1 and TRBJ1-6, with a possible D match to TRBD1 (5 bases). V dropped 4 bases and J dropped 7 bases, with 18 bases sitting between them. The CDR3 runs 16 residues. Germline V gene data show CDR1 as SGHRS and CDR2 as YFSETQ. CDR3 amino acids: CASSAQTDRENSPLHF. CDR3 coding DNA: TGCGCCAGCAGCGCCCAGACAGATAGGGAAAATTCACCCCTCCACTTT.

A single count supports this clonotype. A much larger clone is a single base away; this may be a read error. This chain uses TRBV7-2 with TRBJ1-2, with D tentatively TRBD1 (6 bases). CDR3 length equals 14 residues. The germline V gene has CDR1 SGHTA and CDR2 FQGNSA. The CDR3 loop reads CASSSPTGDYGDTF. The CDR3 DNA reads TGTGCCAGCAGCTCCCCGACAGGAGACTATGGCGACACCTTC.

This clonotype appeared many times. The chain employs TRBV2 and TRBJ1-2, with D unresolved. The V end lost 8 bases, the J end lost 1 base, and 8 bases lay between the germline ends. CDR1 and CDR2 from the germline V gene are SNHLY and FYNNEI. This CDR3 is built from 12 residues. CDR3 protein: CASSALNYGYTF. CDR3 bases: TGTGCCAGCTCCGCCCTTAACTATGGCTACACCTTC. Filled out from reference TRBV2 and TRBJ1-2, the complete variable domain reads EPEVTQTPSHQVTQMGQEVILRCVPISNHLYFYWYRQILGQKVEFLVSFYNNEISEKSEIFDDQFSVERPDGSNFTLKIRSTKLEDSAMYFCASSALNYGYTFGSGTRLTVV.

This clonotype was counted between two and nine times. This rearrangement joins TRBV20-1 to TRBJ2-1, with TRBD1 matching over 10 bases. V gave up 6 bases and J gave up 8 bases; unmatched junction bases: 13. Germline V lookup: CDR1 DFQATT, CDR2 SNEGSKA (reference sequence). The CDR3 covers 15 residues. Written as DNA, the CDR3 is TGCAGTGCCGCACCCGGGACAGGGGTTAGGCATGAGCAGTTCTTC. This gives the protein CSAAPGTGVRHEQFF.

This clonotype was detected many times. The rearrangement uses TRBV2 and TRBJ1-5; D ambiguous. The germline V gene has CDR1 SNHLY and CDR2 FYNNEI. This CDR3 is built from 14 residues. V was cut by 1 base and J by 3 bases, with 7 bases left in between. CDR3 protein: CASSEGQNNQPQHF. Here the CDR3 DNA reads TGTGCCAGCAGTGAAGGTCAGAACAATCAGCCCCAGCATTTT.